These T cell receptor beta chains were read from a single sample in a study of prognosis after radiotherapy for stage I lung cancer. TCRdb re-analysed the multiplex PCR reads in MiXCR, keeping a single row per CDR3 protein. The sample gives about 15,000 distinct CDR3 sequences, around 45% of which show up once; 30% to 50% is in the top ten. The sample was PBMCs, taken before or after stereotactic body radiation therapy (not recorded which). These receptors were taken from a donor aged 50 or older with non-small cell lung cancer. The CDR3 runs from the conserved cysteine through the conserved F or W. A D gene is named only where the DNA matches it firmly. Not all rows give a size; the values are once, few, many and, for expanded clones, a class.

v_call	d_call	clone_size	j_call	cdr3_nt	cdr3_aa
TRBV7-9	TRBD2	-	TRBJ2-5	TGTGCCAGCAGCTTAGTAACTAGCGGGCGGGGGTGGCGCCAAGAGACCCAGTACTTC	CASSLVTSGRGWRQETQYF
TRBV19	-	many	TRBJ2-7	TGTGCCGCCTATGGAGCGGGTAGGTACGAGCAGTACTTC	CAAYGAGRYEQYF
TRBV5-1	-	-	TRBJ2-3	TGCGCCAGCAGAGACATCACCCGAGATACGCAGTATTTT	CASRDITRDTQYF
TRBV11-2	-	-	TRBJ2-3	TGTGCCAGCAGCCCTGCGGGCGCCTTCACAGATACGCAGTATTTT	CASSPAGAFTDTQYF
TRBV20-1	TRBD2	many	TRBJ2-1	TGCAGTGGCTGGGGGAGGGCCGGGGATGAGCAGTTCTTC	CSGWGRAGDEQFF
TRBV12-3/TRBV12-4	-	-	TRBJ1-6	TGTGCCAGCAGTTACAGGCCCAGGTTTAGTCCCGGTTCGCGGTCTTATAATTCACCCCTCCACTTT	CASSYRPRFSPGSRSYNSPLHF
TRBV7-9	-	many	TRBJ2-5	TGTGCCAGCAGCAAGGGCAGTGTGGAGACCCAGTACTTC	CASSKGSVETQYF
TRBV6-2/TRBV6-3	-	many	TRBJ1-4	TGTGCCAGCAGTGAAGGGGGGGGTTTTGAAAAACTGTTTTTT	CASSEGGGFEKLFF
TRBV7-8	-	-	TRBJ2-3	TGTGCCAGCAGCGCCCAGAGGATAACAGCCCAGATAGGGCAGTATTTT	CASSAQRITAQIGQYF
TRBV28	-	-	TRBJ1-2	TGTGCCAGCAGTTCAGGACCCATCCAAAACTATGGCTACACCTTC	CASSSGPIQNYGYTF
TRBV20-1	TRBD2	-	TRBJ2-7	TGCAGTGCTCAGGGGCGACTAGCGGGATTAGAGGGGCAGTACTTC	CSAQGRLAGLEGQYF
TRBV11-2	TRBD2	medium-sized	TRBJ2-7	TGTGCCAGCAGCTCGGGACTAGCGGACGAGCAGTACTTC	CASSSGLADEQYF
TRBV5-1	-	many	TRBJ2-5	TGCGCCAGCCGGGACACTCCCGATAGGGAGACCCAGTACTTC	CASRDTPDRETQYF
TRBV12-3/TRBV12-4	TRBD2	once	TRBJ2-1	TGTGCCAGCACCCAGACTAGCGGCACGCGGAATGAGCAGTTCTTC	CASTQTSGTRNEQFF
TRBV12-3/TRBV12-4	-	-	TRBJ2-1	TGTGCCAGCAGTTTGTACACCGACAATGAGCAGTTCTTC	CASSLYTDNEQFF
TRBV12-3/TRBV12-4	TRBD2	many	TRBJ2-5	TGTGCCAGCGGGGACACTAGCGGGGAGACCGGGGGGGAGACCCAGTACTTC	CASGDTSGETGGETQYF
TRBV29-1	TRBD2	-	TRBJ2-3	TGCAGCGTCGCCGGAGCGGGAGGTTTTGTAGATACGCAGTATTTT	CSVAGAGGFVDTQYF
TRBV19	TRBD1	many	TRBJ1-1	TGTGCCAGTAAAAGGGACAGGGGGCGTACCACTGAAGCTTTCTTT	CASKRDRGRTTEAFF
TRBV20-1	-	many	TRBJ1-4	TGCAGTGCTCCGGGACAACTTAATGAAAAACTGTTTTTT	CSAPGQLNEKLFF
TRBV6-1	TRBD1	medium-sized	TRBJ2-7	TGTGCCAGCAGCCGGGACAGGGGCCACGAGCAGTACTTC	CASSRDRGHEQYF
TRBV5-1	-	-	TRBJ1-6	TGCGCCAGCACACGCGGACAGTCTAATTCACCCCTCCACTTT	CASTRGQSNSPLHF
TRBV9	-	-	TRBJ1-1	TGTGCCAGCAGCTGGAGCAACACTGAAGCTTTCTTT	CASSWSNTEAFF
TRBV18	TRBD1	many	TRBJ1-2	TGTGCCAGCTCACCACCGGGCAGGGGGCGCGATGGCTACACCTTC	CASSPPGRGRDGYTF
TRBV6-1	-	-	TRBJ1-2	TGTGCCAGCAGGCCCGGTGTGGGATATGGCTACACCTTC	CASRPGVGYGYTF
TRBV7-2	-	-	TRBJ2-2	TGTGCCAGCAGCTGGGCAGTAGCGTTAGATTCCACCGGGGAGCTGTTTTTT	CASSWAVALDSTGELFF
TRBV9	TRBD2	-	TRBJ2-5	TGTGCCAGCAGCGTAGCGAGCGGGAGGTCCCAAGAGACCCAGTACTTC	CASSVASGRSQETQYF
TRBV6-1	TRBD1	-	TRBJ1-1	TGTGCCAGCACCCCCCCGGGGGGGACAGGTAACACTGAAGCTTTCTTT	CASTPPGGTGNTEAFF
TRBV9	-	many	TRBJ1-5	TGTGCCAGCAGCGCCTATTCGGCAGGGCAGCCCCAGCATTTT	CASSAYSAGQPQHF
TRBV5-5	TRBD1	many	TRBJ2-2	TGTGCCAGCAGCTTGACAGGGGGCTACACCGGGGAGCTGTTTTTT	CASSLTGGYTGELFF
TRBV20-1	-	many	TRBJ2-7	TGCAGTGCTAGTTTTGGCTACGAGCAGTACTTC	CSASFGYEQYF
TRBV2	-	medium-sized	TRBJ2-7	TGTGCCAGCAGCAACCCAAGAGCAACGGCCTACGAGCAGTACTTC	CASSNPRATAYEQYF
TRBV28	TRBD2	many	TRBJ2-2	TGTGCCAGCGTCACATTTAGCGGGCCCCACACCGGGGAGCTGTTTTTT	CASVTFSGPHTGELFF
TRBV6-9	-	-	TRBJ1-5	TGTGCCAGCAGTTACAACAGGAATCAGCCCCAGCATTTT	CASSYNRNQPQHF
TRBV2	-	-	TRBJ1-1	TGTGCCAGCAGCGCATGGGTCACTGAAGCTTTCTTT	CASSAWVTEAFF
TRBV19	TRBD1	-	TRBJ1-6	TGTGCCAGTAGTCCGACAGGGAACTATAATTCACCCCTCCACTTT	CASSPTGNYNSPLHF
TRBV6-2/TRBV6-3	-	-	TRBJ2-7	TGTGCCAGCAGTTACGGTACTAGCTGGACCTACGAGCAGTACTTC	CASSYGTSWTYEQYF
TRBV7-2	-	medium-sized	TRBJ2-7	TGTGCCAGCAGCTTGACTGGCTACGAGCAGTACTTC	CASSLTGYEQYF
TRBV29-1	-	many	TRBJ1-1	TGCAGCGTTGAAAAGGAGCTCAACACTGAAGCTTTCTTT	CSVEKELNTEAFF
TRBV20-1	-	many	TRBJ1-6	TGCAGTGCTAGTCCTTCACCCCTCCACTTT	CSASPSPLHF
TRBV7-2	TRBD1	-	TRBJ1-2	TGTGCCAGCAGCTTAGGGTCAGGGGGCGTCTATGGCTACACCTTC	CASSLGSGGVYGYTF
TRBV19	-	-	TRBJ2-2	TGTGCCAGTAGTATCCTGGGGAGCGGGGAGCTGTTTTTT	CASSILGSGELFF
TRBV9	-	many	TRBJ2-3	TGTGCCAGCAGCGTAGTAGGGGTACCGGGCACAGATACGCAGTATTTT	CASSVVGVPGTDTQYF
TRBV24-1	-	-	TRBJ2-1	TGTGCCACCAGTGTGGGACACCCATCCAATGAGCAGTTCTTC	CATSVGHPSNEQFF
TRBV6-1	-	once	TRBJ2-7	TGTGCCAGCAGTGCGCAAACTCGCTGGCTGGTGTACTTC	CASSAQTRWLVYF
TRBV19	-	many	TRBJ2-2	TGTGCCAGTAGGCGGGAATTAGTCACCGGGGAGCTGTTTTTT	CASRRELVTGELFF
TRBV11-1	-	many	TRBJ2-3	TGTGCCAGCCGAGCGCCGGCGGCAGATACGCAGTATTTT	CASRAPAADTQYF
TRBV24-1	-	many	TRBJ1-5	TGTGCCACCAGCCGAAGACAGGCTAATCAGCCCCAGCATTTT	CATSRRQANQPQHF
TRBV28	-	medium-sized	TRBJ2-7	TGTGCCAGCAGTTTCCTCGGGGGTACCTACGAGCAGTACTTC	CASSFLGGTYEQYF